This TCR beta chain was captured in a study of blood T cell repertoires in COVID-19. Study background: Sites in the United States, Italy and Spain provided acute and convalescent COVID-19 samples. PBMCs, B-cell-depleted T cells, or T cells provided the cDNA or gDNA that made up the material.

Original data processing: How many nucleated cells were present was estimated from reference gene primer amplification. Some clones are missing from TCRdb's copy, which holds only in-frame ones; the method was immunoSEQ multiplex PCR. For V, J and clone size, that table is used; D and trimming come from the DNA. In the table there are about 44,000 clones, approximately 82% of which are singletons. Trimming took 6 bases from V and 9 from J; bases not matched to a gene: 17. The CDR3 spans 16 residues. CDR1 is SGHTA, CDR2 FQGNSA, per germline. This receptor was obtained from an older woman with acute or convalescent COVID-19. Sequences were obtained from peripheral blood. V gene TRBV7-2 combines with J gene TRBJ2-1; TRBD2 agrees at 7 bases. CDR3: CASRPREAVTTGEQFF. The CDR3 DNA reads as TGTGCCAGCAGACCTCGGGAGGCGGTCACCACGGGTGAGCAGTTCTTC. Supplemented by reference TRBV7-2 and TRBJ2-1, the full variable domain reads GAGVSQSPSNKVTEKGKDVELRCDPISGHTALYWYRQSLGQGLEFLIYFQGNSAPDKSGLPSDRFSAERTGGSVSTLTIQRTQQEDSAVYLCASRPREAVTTGEQFFGPGTRLTVL.